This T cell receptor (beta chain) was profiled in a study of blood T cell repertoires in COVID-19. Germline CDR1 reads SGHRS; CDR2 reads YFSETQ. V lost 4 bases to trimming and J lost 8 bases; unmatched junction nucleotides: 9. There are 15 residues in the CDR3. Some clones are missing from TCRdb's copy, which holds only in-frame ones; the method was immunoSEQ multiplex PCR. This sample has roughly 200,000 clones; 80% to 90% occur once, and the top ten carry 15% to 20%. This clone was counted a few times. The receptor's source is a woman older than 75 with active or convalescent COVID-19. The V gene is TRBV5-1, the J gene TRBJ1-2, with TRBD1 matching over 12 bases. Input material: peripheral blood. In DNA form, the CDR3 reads TGCGCCAGCAGCGGGATGGGACAGGGGGCAGGAGGCTACACCTTC. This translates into CASSGMGQGAGGYTF.